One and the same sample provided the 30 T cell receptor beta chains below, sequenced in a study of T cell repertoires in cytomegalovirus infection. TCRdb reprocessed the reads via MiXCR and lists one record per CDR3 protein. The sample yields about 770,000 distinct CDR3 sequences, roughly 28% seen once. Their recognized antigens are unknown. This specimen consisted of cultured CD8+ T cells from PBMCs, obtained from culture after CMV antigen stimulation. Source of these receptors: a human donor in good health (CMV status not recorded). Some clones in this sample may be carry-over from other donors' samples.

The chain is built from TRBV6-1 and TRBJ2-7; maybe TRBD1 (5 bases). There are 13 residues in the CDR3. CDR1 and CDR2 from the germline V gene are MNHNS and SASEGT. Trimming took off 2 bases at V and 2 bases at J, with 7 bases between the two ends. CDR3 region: CASSERQPYEQYF. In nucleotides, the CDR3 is TGTGCCAGCAGTGAAAGACAGCCCTACGAGCAGTACTTC.

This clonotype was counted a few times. CDR3 loop: CASSYRGGYNTGELFF. CDR3 in DNA: TGTGCCAGCAGTTACCGCGGGGGGTACAACACCGGGGAGCTGTTTTTT. The rearrangement joins TRBV6-5 to TRBJ2-2; 8 bases align to TRBD2. The junction had 4 bases not matched to a gene; V was cut back by 2 bases and J by 2 bases. The CDR3 runs 16 residues. CDR1 MNHEY and CDR2 SVGAGI come from the germline V gene.

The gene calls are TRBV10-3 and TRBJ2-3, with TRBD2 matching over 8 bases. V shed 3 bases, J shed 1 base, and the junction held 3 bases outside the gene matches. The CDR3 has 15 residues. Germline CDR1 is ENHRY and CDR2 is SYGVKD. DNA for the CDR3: TGTGCCATCAGTGATCCGGGGGGGGGCACAGATACGCAGTATTTT. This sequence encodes CAISDPGGGTDTQYF.

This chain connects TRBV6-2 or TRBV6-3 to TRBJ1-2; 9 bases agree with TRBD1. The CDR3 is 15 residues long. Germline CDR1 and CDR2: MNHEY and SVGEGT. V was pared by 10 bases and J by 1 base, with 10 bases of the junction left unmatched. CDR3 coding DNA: TGTGCCATCGCCGCGGGACAGGGATTTAACTATGGCTACACCTTC. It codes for CAIAAGQGFNYGYTF.

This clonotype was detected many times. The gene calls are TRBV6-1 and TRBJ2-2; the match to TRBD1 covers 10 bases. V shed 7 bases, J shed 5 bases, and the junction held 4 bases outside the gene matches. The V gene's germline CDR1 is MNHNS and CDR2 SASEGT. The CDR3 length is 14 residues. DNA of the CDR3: TGTGCCAGCAAAGACAGGGGGCTGACCGGGGAGCTGTTTTTT. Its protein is CASKDRGLTGELFF.

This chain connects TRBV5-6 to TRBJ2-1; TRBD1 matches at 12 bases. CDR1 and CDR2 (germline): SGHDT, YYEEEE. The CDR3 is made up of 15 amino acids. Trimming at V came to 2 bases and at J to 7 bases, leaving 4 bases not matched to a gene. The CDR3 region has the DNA TGTGCCAGCAGCTTTGGGACAGGGGGCTTGAATGAGCAGTTCTTC. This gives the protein CASSFGTGGLNEQFF.

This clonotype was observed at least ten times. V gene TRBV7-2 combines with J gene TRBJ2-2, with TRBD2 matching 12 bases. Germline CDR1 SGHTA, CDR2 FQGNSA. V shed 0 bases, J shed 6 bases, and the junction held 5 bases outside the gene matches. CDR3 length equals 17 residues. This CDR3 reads CASSLAPSGGAAGELFF. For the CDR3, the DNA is TGTGCCAGCAGCTTAGCCCCTAGCGGGGGGGCCGCCGGGGAGCTGTTTTTT.

CDR3 region: CASSGTALNTGELFF. Here the CDR3 DNA reads TGTGCCAGCAGTGGGACAGCCTTGAACACCGGGGAGCTGTTTTTT. This chain links TRBV6-5 with TRBJ2-2; 7 bases map to TRBD1. The CDR3 loop spans 15 amino acids. Trimming at V came to 5 bases and at J to 1 base, leaving 4 bases not matched to a gene. Germline V gene sequence: CDR1 MNHEY, CDR2 SVGAGI.

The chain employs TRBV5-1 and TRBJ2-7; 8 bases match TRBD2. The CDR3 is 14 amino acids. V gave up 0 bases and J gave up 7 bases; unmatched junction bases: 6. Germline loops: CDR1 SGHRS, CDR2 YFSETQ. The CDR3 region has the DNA TGCGCCAGCAGCTTGGTCGGGGGGGCAGGTGAGCAGTACTTC. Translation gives CASSLVGGAGEQYF.

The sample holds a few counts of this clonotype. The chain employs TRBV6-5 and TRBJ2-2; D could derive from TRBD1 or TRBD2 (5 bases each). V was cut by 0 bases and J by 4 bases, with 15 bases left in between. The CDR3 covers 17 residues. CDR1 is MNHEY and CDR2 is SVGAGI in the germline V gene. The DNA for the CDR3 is TGTGCCAGCAGTTACTCGACCGGGGCCCTGGGCACCGGGGAGCTGTTTTTT. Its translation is CASSYSTGALGTGELFF.

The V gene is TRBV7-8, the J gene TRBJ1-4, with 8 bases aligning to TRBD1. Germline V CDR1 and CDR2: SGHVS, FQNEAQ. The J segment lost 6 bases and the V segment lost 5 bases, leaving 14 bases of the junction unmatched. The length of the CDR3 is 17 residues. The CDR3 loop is CASSPRHPGGADEKLFF. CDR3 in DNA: TGTGCCAGCAGCCCTCGGCACCCAGGGGGCGCGGATGAAAAACTGTTTTTT.

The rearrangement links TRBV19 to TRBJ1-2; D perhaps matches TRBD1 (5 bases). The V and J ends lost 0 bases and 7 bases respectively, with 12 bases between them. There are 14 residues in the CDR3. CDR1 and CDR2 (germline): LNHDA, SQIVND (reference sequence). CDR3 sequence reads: CASSIDLGGVGYTF. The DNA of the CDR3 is TGTGCCAGTAGTATAGATCTCGGAGGGGTTGGCTACACCTTC.

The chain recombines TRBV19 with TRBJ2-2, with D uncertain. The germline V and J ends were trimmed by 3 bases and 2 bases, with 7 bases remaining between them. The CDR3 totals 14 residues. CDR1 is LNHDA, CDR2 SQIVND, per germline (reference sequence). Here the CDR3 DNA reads TGTGCCAGTAGTATCCTCACAAACACCGGGGAGCTGTTTTTT. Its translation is CASSILTNTGELFF. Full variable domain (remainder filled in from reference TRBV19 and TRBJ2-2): DGGITQSPKYLFRKEGQNVTLSCEQNLNHDAMYWYRQDPGQGLRLIYYSQIVNDFQKGDIAEGYSVSREKKESFPLTVTSAQKNPTAFYLCASSILTNTGELFFGEGSRLTVL.

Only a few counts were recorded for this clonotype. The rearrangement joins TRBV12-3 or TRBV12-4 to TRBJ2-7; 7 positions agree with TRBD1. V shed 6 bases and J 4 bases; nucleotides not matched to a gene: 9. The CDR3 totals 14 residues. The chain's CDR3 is CASSTTDREYEQYV. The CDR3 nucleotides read TGTGCCAGCAGCACGACCGACAGGGAATACGAGCAGTACGTC.

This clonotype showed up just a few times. The CDR3 protein is CASSEYSGPAYTEAFF. CDR3 coding DNA: TGCGCCAGCAGTGAGTACTCAGGGCCTGCTTACACTGAAGCTTTCTTT. The V call is TRBV10-2, the J call TRBJ1-1, with D perhaps matching TRBD1 (5 bases). The CDR3 spans 16 residues. Looked up from germline, CDR1 is WSHSY and CDR2 is SAAADI. V dropped 1 base and J dropped 3 bases, with 15 bases sitting between them.

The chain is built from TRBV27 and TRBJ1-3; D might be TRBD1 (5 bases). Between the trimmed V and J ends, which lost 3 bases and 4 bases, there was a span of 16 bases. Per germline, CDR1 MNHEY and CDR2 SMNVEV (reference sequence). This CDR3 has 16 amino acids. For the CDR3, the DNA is TGTGCCAGCAGTTTGGATCCCGGGGGGAACGGAAACACCATATATTTT. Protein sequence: CASSLDPGGNGNTIYF.

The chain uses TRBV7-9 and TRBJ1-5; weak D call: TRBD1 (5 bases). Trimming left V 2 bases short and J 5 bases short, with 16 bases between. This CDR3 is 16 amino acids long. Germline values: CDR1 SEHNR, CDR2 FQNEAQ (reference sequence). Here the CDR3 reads CASSLYVPGLDQPQHF. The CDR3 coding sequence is TGTGCCAGCAGCTTATATGTACCGGGGCTCGATCAGCCCCAGCATTTT.

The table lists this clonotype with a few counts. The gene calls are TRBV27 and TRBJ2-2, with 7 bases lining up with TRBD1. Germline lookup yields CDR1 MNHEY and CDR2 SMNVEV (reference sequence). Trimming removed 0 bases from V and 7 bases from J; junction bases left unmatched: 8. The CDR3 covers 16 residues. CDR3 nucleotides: TGTGCCAGCAGTTTATCCCGACAGGGCCGGGGCGGGGAGCTGTTTTTT. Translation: CASSLSRQGRGGELFF.

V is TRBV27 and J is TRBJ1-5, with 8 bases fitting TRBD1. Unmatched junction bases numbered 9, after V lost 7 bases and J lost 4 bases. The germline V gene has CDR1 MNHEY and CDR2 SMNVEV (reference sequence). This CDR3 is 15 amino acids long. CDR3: CASKWTGSSNQPQHF. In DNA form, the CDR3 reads TGTGCCAGCAAGTGGACAGGGAGTTCTAATCAGCCCCAGCATTTT.

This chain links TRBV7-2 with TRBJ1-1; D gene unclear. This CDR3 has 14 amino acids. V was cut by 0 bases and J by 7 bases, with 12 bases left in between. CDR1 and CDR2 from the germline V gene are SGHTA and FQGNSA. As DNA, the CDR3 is TGTGCCAGCAGCTTAGCCCACACTCATTATGAAGCTTTCTTT. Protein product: CASSLAHTHYEAFF.

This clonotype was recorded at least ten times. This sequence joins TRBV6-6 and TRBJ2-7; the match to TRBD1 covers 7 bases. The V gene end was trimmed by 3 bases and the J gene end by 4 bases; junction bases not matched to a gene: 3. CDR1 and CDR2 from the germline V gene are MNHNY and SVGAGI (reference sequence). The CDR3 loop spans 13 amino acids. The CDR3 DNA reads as TGTGCCAGCAGTTATTCACAGGGGTACGAGCAGTACTTC. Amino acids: CASSYSQGYEQYF.

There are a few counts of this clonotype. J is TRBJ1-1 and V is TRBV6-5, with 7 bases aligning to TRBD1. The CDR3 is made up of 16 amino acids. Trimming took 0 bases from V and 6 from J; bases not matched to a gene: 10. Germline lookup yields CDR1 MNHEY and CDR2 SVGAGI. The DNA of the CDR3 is TGTGCCAGCAGTTACTCGATTGTCAGCAGGGGGGCTGAAGCTTTCTTT. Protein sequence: CASSYSIVSRGAEAFF.

CDR3 DNA sequence: TGTGCCAGCAGTTGGGGACAGGGCCAGACCCAGTACTTC. Translated, it gives CASSWGQGQTQYF. V gene TRBV12-3 or TRBV12-4 combines with J gene TRBJ2-5; 9 nucleotides agree with TRBD1. Trimming cost V 4 bases and J 6 bases; bases outside gene matches: 3. The CDR3 has 13 amino acids.

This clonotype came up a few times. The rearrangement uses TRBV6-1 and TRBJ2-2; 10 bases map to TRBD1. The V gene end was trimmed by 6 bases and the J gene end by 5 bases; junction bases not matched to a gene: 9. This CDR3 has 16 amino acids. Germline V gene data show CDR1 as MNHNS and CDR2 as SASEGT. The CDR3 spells CASRDRDRGKTGELFF. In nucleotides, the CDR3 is TGTGCCAGCAGAGACAGGGACAGGGGAAAAACCGGGGAGCTGTTTTTT.

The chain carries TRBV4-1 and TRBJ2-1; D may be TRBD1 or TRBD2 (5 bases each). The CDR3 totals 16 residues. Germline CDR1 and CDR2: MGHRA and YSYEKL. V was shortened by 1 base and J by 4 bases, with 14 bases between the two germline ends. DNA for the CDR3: TGCGCCAGCAGCCAAGTCGAGGGGCCCCCTTACAATGAGCAGTTCTTC. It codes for CASSQVEGPPYNEQFF.

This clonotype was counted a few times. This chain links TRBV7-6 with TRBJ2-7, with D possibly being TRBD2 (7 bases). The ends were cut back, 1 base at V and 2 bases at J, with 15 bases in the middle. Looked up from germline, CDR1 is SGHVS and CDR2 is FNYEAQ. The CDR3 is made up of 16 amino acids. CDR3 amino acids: CASSLGGGGAAYEQYF. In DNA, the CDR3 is TGTGCCAGCAGCTTAGGAGGGGGGGGAGCCGCCTACGAGCAGTACTTC.

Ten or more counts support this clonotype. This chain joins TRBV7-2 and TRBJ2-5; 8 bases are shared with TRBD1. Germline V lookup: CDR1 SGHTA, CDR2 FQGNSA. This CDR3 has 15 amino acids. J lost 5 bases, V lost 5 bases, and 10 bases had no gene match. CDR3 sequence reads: CASSLRDRSSETQYF. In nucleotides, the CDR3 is TGTGCCAGCAGCCTGCGGGACAGGTCCTCGGAGACCCAGTACTTC.

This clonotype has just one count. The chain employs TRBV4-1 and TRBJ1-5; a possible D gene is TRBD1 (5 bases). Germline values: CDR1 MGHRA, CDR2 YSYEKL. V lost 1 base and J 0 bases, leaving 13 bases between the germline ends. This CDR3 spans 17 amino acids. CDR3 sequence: CASSQASTGVSNQPQHF. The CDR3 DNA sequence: TGCGCCAGCAGCCAAGCTTCTACAGGAGTTAGCAATCAGCCCCAGCATTTT.

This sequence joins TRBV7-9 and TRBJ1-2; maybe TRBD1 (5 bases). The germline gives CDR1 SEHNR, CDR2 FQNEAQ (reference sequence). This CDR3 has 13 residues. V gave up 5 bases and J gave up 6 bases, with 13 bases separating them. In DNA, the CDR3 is TGTGCCAGCAGCCCCGGGACCAGGGATGGCTACACCTTC. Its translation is CASSPGTRDGYTF.

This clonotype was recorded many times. Here the CDR3 DNA reads TGTGCCAGCAGGGACCACGGAGCTTTCTTT. It translates to CASRDHGAFF. V usage is TRBV2 and J usage is TRBJ1-1; unclear D gene. Germline V gives CDR1 SNHLY, CDR2 FYNNEI. There are 10 residues in the CDR3. Trimming cost V 6 bases and J 10 bases, with 9 bases left between them.